Sequencing of this T cell receptor (beta chain) was carried out in a study of T cell responses to AZD1222 COVID-19 vaccine listed by TCRdb under 2021. Some background on the complete study: Because spike-specific TCR depth and breadth did not differ between the two schedules, AZD1222 recipients who got a second dose at roughly 4 weeks were pooled with those who got a second dose at roughly 12 weeks. Trial participants were enrolled by age into 18-55, 56-69 and 70-plus year subgroups, with around 140, 26 and 57 TCR-sequenced participants respectively. TCR sequencing covered more than 230 trial participants: 207 given two doses of AZD1222 and approximately 26 given two doses of MenACWY control vaccine.

The CDR3 regions of human TCRbeta chains were analyzed by immunosequencing. From the authors' description of their analysis: Repertoire TCRs were matched against a reference library of SARS-CoV-2-specific TCRs generated with the MIRA antigen-specificity platform. Breadth was defined as the fraction of unique TCRs that were SARS-CoV-2-associated. Depth was defined as the fraction of total T cells that were SARS-CoV-2-associated. Using the MIRA data, each spike-specific TCR was assigned both to the spike region to which the TCR was reactive and to a CD4 or CD8 class. Log10-transformed breadth and depth values were compared by one-way ANOVA with Sidak's multiple comparisons tests. TCRdb took over this immuneACCESS table, retaining in-frame rearrangements with V and J assigned. Such tables are incomplete; in checked studies, under half of the missing clones stem from an unresolved V gene, and the remainder is unexplained. V and J calls and clone size are copied from that table; D and trimming were computed from the DNA. The sample table contains 150,000 or so clones; only one count was recorded for 90% of them. The biggest ten clones account for about 7% of the sample.

The sample's time point, from its label and the paper: baseline before first vaccination. Samples from vaccinated people were obtained from the UK trials COV001 and COV002, which included a single-blind randomized controlled phase 2/3 trial of AZD1222 (ChAdOx1 nCoV-19) in healthy adults. For TCRbeta chain sequencing, PBMC samples were collected from trial participants at day 0 and at day 28 after the second dose. A note on this clone: Its antigen is currently not known. Within one base of it there is no much larger clone, and no base qualities were kept.

Reading the germline V gene (reference sequence) gives CDR1 MNHEY and CDR2 SMNVEV. The CDR3 contains 14 residues, cysteine and phenylalanine counted. Only the CDR3 DNA stays, 42 bases, in frame from base 1. V is trimmed back by 6 bases and J by 2 bases, and the junction contains 7 bases that no gene match accounts for. The paper as a whole reports these results and caveats: Conclusions about previously exposed vaccinees were limited because only six AZD1222 recipients were SARS-CoV-2 seropositive at baseline. In the small 56-69-year group, the increase in depth fell short of significance, most likely because of low power. Spike-specific TCR breadth and depth rose significantly after two AZD1222 doses compared with day 0 and with MenACWY recipients. CD4 TCRs associated with the vaccine covered the entire spike protein, and the dominant responses were in regions 160-218 and 743-854. Most participants were white British and females outnumbered males, and the authors suggested that clonal diversity may have been underestimated. Because no samples from the day 14 peak response were available, repertoires could be characterized only after the peak T cell response. Reportedly, almost half of the unique spike-specific TCRs recognized epitopes lying outside the regions that are mutated in the B.1.351 and B.1.1.7 variants.

This sequence uses TRBV27 and TRBJ2-7; TRBD1 matches 7 bases in the middle. The clonotype was recovered from an adult in good health. The source was peripheral blood, collected on day 0 of AZD1222 vaccination. The CDR3 protein is CASRTFGQAYEQYF. The DNA sequence is TGTGCCAGCAGGACCTTTGGACAGGCCTACGAGCAGTACTTC.